This record concerns one T cell receptor beta chain sequence. What it recognizes is unknown. Assay used: immunoSEQ multiplex PCR; TCRdb lists only in-frame clones, some missing. The sample has about 120,000 clones, 85% to 90% seen once; the top ten hold about 3.5%. This record belongs to a study of T cell responses to AZD1222 COVID-19 vaccine. About the study: Pooled together were second doses at about 4 or about 12 weeks.

Germline V gene data show CDR1 as SGHNT and CDR2 as YYREEE (reference sequence). Trimming stripped 4 bases from V and 3 bases from J, with 17 bases between. The CDR3 covers 15 residues. Study-level results: Nearly half of unique spike-specific TCRs reportedly avoided B.1.351 and B.1.1.7 mutated regions. Vaccine-associated CD4 TCRs ranged over spike, dominating at 160-218 and 743-854.

This TCR was recovered from an adult in good health. V usage is TRBV5-4 and J usage is TRBJ2-7; tentatively, D is TRBD2 (7 bases). Sample: peripheral blood, taken on day 0 of AZD1222 vaccination. This chain's CDR3 is CASSGRGDGNYEQYF. The CDR3 DNA reads TGTGCCAGCAGCGGGAGGGGGGACGGCAACTACGAGCAGTACTTC.